This T cell receptor (beta chain) was recovered during a study of control samples from healthy donors and cancer patients. Sequencing was performed with immunoSEQ multiplex PCR; in TCRdb, only in-frame clones are kept and a portion is missing. Of about 44,000 clones in the sample, around 87% were seen once. The junction had 10 bases not matched to a gene; V was cut back by 5 bases and J by 8 bases. CDR3 length equals 14 residues. Germline CDR1 is SGHTA and CDR2 is FQGTGA. This clone appeared a few times. The rearrangement uses TRBV7-3 and TRBJ1-2; 8 bases map to TRBD1. The clonotype comes from a woman aged 55-70 years with lung cancer. Sequenced: PBMCs. The CDR3 is CASSPQGQGDGYTF. CDR3 DNA: TGTGCCAGCAGCCCCCAAGGACAGGGCGACGGCTACACCTTC.